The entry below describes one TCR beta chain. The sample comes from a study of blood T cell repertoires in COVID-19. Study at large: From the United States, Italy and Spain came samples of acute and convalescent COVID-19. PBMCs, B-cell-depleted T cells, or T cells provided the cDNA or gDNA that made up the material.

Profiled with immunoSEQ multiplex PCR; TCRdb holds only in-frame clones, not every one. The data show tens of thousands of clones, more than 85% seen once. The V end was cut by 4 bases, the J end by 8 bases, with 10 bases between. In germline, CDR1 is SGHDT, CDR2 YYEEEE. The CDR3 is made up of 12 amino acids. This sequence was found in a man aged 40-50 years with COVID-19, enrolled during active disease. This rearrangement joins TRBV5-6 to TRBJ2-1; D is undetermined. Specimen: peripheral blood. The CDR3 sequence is CASSLTYDEQFF. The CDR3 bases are TGTGCCAGCAGCCTTACCTATGATGAGCAGTTCTTC.